The sequence of this T cell receptor delta chain was determined in a study of gamma-delta T cells after stem cell transplantation. This clone showed up many times. TCRdb re-called the RT-PCR reads using CATT. Of 12,000 or so delta-chain clones in the sample, over 1% are singletons; the top ten hold over 9%. This CDR3 is 16 amino acids long. Trimming cost V 3 bases and J 2 bases; bases outside gene matches: 8. CDR1 GEAIGNYY and CDR2 EKD come from the germline V gene. The TCR originated in a human donor. It is not recorded whose cells these are; they may come from a transplant donor. Sequencing was carried out using gamma-delta T cells. The chain carries TRDV2 and TRDJ1, with 10 bases matching TRDD3. CDR3 in amino acids: CACDRLGDGRTDKLIF. The CDR3 region has the DNA TGTGCCTGTGACCGACTGGGGGATGGGCGGACCGATAAACTCATCTTT.